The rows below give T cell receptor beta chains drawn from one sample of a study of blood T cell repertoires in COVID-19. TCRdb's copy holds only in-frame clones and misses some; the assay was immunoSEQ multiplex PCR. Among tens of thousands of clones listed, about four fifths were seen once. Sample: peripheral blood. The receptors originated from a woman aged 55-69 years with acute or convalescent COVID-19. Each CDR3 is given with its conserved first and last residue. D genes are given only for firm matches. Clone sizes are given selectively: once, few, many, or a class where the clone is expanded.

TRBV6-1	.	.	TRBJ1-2	TGTGCCAGCAGTGAATCAGGAAGGGCAGGGGTTTATGGCTACACCTTC	CASSESGRAGVYGYTF
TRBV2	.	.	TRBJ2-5	TGTGCCAGCAGTGATCGTCGGGAGACCCAGTACTTC	CASSDRRETQYF
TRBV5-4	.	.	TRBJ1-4	TGTGCCAGCAGCCCGGGGGGGGGCTCGGGTAATGAAAAACTGTTTTTT	CASSPGGGSGNEKLFF
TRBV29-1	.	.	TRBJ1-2	TGCAGCGTTGCTGGAGGCCCAACCCGAAACTATGGCTACACCTTC	CSVAGGPTRNYGYTF
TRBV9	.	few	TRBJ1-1	TGTGCCAGCAGCCGGGACACGAACACTGAAGCTTTCTTT	CASSRDTNTEAFF
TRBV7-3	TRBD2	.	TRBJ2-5	TGTGCCAGCAGCTTAGACGGGACTAGCCGAGAGACCCAGTACTTC	CASSLDGTSRETQYF
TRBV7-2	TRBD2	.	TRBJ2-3	TGTGCCAGCACCCTTAGCGGGAGAGGGTGGGATACGCAGTATTTT	CASTLSGRGWDTQYF
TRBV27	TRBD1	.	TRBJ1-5	TGTGCCAGCACCCCGCGAGGACAGGGGAACCAGCCCCAGCATTTT	CASTPRGQGNQPQHF
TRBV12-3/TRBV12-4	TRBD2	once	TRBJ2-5	TGTGCCAGCAGTTTGGGACTAGACTACTCACAGTACTTC	CASSLGLDYSQYF
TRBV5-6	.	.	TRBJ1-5	TGTGCCAGCAGCTTGAGTTGGCAGGGAATAGTTCAGCCCCAGCATTTT	CASSLSWQGIVQPQHF
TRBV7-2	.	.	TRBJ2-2	TGTGCCAGCAGCTTGGACTGGAACACCGGGGAGCTGTTTTTT	CASSLDWNTGELFF
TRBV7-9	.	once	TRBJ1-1	TGTGCCAGCAGCTTAAGTCAGGGAAATCCCAAAGCTTTCTTT	CASSLSQGNPKAFF
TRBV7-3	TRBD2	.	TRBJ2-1	TGTGCCAGCAGCGCCCGGACTAGCGGGGGGCCACAGTTCTTC	CASSARTSGGPQFF
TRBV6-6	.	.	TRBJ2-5	TGTGCCAGCAGCAAGGGGAGGCTGGAGACCCAGTACTTC	CASSKGRLETQYF
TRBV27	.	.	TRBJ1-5	TGTGCCAGCAGTTTGAACGATGTGGCCCAGCCCCAGCATTTT	CASSLNDVAQPQHF
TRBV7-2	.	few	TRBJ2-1	TGTGCCAGCAGCTTAGATTCTAGACGGAACTCCTACAATGAGCAGTTCTTC	CASSLDSRRNSYNEQFF
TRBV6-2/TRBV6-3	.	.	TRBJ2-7	TGTGCCAGCAGTAACCAAAGGGGGGAGCAGTACTTC	CASSNQRGEQYF
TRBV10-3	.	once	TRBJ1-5	TGTGCCACCTCCCCGCGAGGAGACAATCAGCCCCAGCATTTT	CATSPRGDNQPQHF
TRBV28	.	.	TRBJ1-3	TGTGCCAGCAGGGGAGAGGGGGTGCCCTCTGGAAACACCATATATTTT	CASRGEGVPSGNTIYF
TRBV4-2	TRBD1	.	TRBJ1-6	TGTGCCAGCAGCCAAGCGCAGGGGGCGGGCGCCTATAATTCACCCCTCCACTTT	CASSQAQGAGAYNSPLHF
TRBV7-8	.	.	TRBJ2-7	TGTGCCAGCAGCTCCTCAGCAGCCGGGGGTCGAGGCGAGCAGTACTTC	CASSSSAAGGRGEQYF
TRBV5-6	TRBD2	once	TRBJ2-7	TGTGCCAGCAGCTTGCCTAGGGGCGGGGGATCCTACGAGCAGTACTTC	CASSLPRGGGSYEQYF
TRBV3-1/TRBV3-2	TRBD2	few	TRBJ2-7	TGTGCCAGCAGCCCGGGGAGAAGACTAGCGGGAGAGTCCGAGCAGTACTTC	CASSPGRRLAGESEQYF
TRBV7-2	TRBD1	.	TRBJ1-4	TGTGCCAGCAGCTTAGCGGCAGGGGGCAAGAATGAAAAACTGTTTTTT	CASSLAAGGKNEKLFF
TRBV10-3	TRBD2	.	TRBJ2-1	TGTGCCATCACTAGCGGGCAATACAATGAGCAGTTCTTC	CAITSGQYNEQFF
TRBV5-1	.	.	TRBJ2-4	TGCGCCAGCAGCTTGGGGGCCAACACCCAAAACATTCAGTACTTC	CASSLGANTQNIQYF
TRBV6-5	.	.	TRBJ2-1	TGTGCCAGCAGTTCCTCGGACAGCTCTGAGCAGTTCTTC	CASSSSDSSEQFF
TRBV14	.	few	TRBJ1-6	TGTGCCAGCAGCCAACTTGACAGGAATAATTCACCCCTCCACTTT	CASSQLDRNNSPLHF
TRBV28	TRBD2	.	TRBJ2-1	TGTGCCAGCAGTAAGGGAAGCGGGAGATACAATGAGCAGTTCTTC	CASSKGSGRYNEQFF
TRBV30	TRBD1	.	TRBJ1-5	TGTGCCTGGACAAAACAGGGGAGTCAGCCCCAGCATTTT	CAWTKQGSQPQHF
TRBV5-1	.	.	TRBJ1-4	TGCGCCAGCAGCTTGACAGCCTCTAATGAAAAACTGTTTTTT	CASSLTASNEKLFF
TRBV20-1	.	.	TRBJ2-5	TGCAGTGCTAGAGTCGGGGAGACCCAGTACTTC	CSARVGETQYF
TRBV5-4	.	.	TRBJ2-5	TGTGCCAGCAGCTTGGACACGAAGAGGCGGGAGACCCAGTACTTC	CASSLDTKRRETQYF
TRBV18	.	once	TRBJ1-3	TGTGCCAGCTCACCTAGCATCATCTCTGGAAACACCATATATTTT	CASSPSIISGNTIYF
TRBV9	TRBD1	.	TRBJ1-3	TGTGCCAGCAGCCGTACAAACAGGGGTGCTGGAAACACCATATATTTT	CASSRTNRGAGNTIYF
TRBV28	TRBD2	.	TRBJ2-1	TGTGCCAGCAGTTTGCCGGGAGGGAATGAGCAGTTCTTC	CASSLPGGNEQFF
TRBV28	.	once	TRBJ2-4	TGTGCCAGCAGTTCGCAGGGGGCCAAAAACATTCAGTACTTC	CASSSQGAKNIQYF
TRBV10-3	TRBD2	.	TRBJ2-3	TGTGCCATCAGTGAGTCGGCGCTAGCGGGGAGGGATACGCAGTATTTT	CAISESALAGRDTQYF
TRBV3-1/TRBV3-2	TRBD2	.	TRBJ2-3	TGTGCCAGCAGCCAGGGGACTAGCGGGAGGGTAGATACGCAGTATTTT	CASSQGTSGRVDTQYF
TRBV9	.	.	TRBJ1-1	TGTGCCAGCAGCTCCGTAGGGGAAAAGGGAAAAGCTTTCTTT	CASSSVGEKGKAFF
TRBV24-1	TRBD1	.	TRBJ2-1	TGTGCCACCAGCCACAGGGGACAACCCTACAATGAGCAGTTCTTC	CATSHRGQPYNEQFF
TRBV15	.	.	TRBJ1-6	TGTGCCACCAGCAGAGATGGACAGTATAATTCACCCCTCCACTTT	CATSRDGQYNSPLHF
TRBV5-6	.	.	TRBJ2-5	TGTGCCAGCAGCATGACAGGCCCAGGAGAGACCCAGTACTTC	CASSMTGPGETQYF
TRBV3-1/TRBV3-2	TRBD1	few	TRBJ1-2	TGTGCCAGCAGCCCGACAGGGTCTGGCTACACCTTC	CASSPTGSGYTF
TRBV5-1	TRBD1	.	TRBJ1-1	TGCGCCAGCAGACCCCGACAGGGGGCGAACACTGAAGCTTTCTTT	CASRPRQGANTEAFF
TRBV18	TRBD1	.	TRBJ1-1	TGTGCCAGCTCACCACCGGGACAGGGGCGACGAGGGACTGAAGCTTTCTTT	CASSPPGQGRRGTEAFF
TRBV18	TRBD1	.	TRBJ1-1	TGTGCCAGCTCACCTAGGGGACAGGTCCCGAACACTGAAGCTTTCTTT	CASSPRGQVPNTEAFF
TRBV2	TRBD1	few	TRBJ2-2	TGTGCCAGCAGTGCCCAGACAGGGTCGGTGACCGGGGAGCTGTTTTTT	CASSAQTGSVTGELFF
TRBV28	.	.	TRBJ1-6	TGTGCCAGCAGTTTATATCGCCAGGGAAATTCACCCCTCCACTTT	CASSLYRQGNSPLHF
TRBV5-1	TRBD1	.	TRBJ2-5	TGCGCCAGCAGCGAAGGGACAGGGCGAGAGACCCAGTACTTC	CASSEGTGRETQYF
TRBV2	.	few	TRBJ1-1	TGTGCCAGCAGTGTATCAGGGAAGGGTGAAGCTTTCTTT	CASSVSGKGEAFF
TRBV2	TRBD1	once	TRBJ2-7	TGTGCCAGCAGCCGGGACAGCTCCTACGAGCAGTACTTC	CASSRDSSYEQYF
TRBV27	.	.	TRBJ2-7	TGTGCCAGCCAGGGGAGCTCCTACGAGCAGTACTTC	CASQGSSYEQYF
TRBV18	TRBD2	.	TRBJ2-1	TGTGCCAGCTCACGGGAAATAGCGGGGGGGCTCCGTGAGCAGTTCTTC	CASSREIAGGLREQFF